This T cell receptor (beta chain) was identified in a study of blood T cell repertoires in COVID-19. Assay used: immunoSEQ multiplex PCR; TCRdb lists only in-frame clones, some missing. Seen here are under 200,000 clones, approximately 88% observed once, and the top ten hold roughly 9%. Between the trimmed V and J ends, which lost 1 base and 3 bases, there was a span of 6 bases. CDR3 length: 14 amino acids. Germline CDR1 and CDR2: LGHDT and YNNKEL (reference sequence). The sequence was obtained from an elderly woman with active or convalescent COVID-19. This chain links TRBV3-1 (or the pseudogene TRBV3-2) with TRBJ2-2, with a possible D match to TRBD1 (5 bases). The sample was peripheral blood. In DNA form, the CDR3 reads TGTGCCAGCAGCCAAGCACAGGACACCGGGGAGCTGTTTTTT. It is translated as CASSQAQDTGELFF.